This T cell receptor beta chain was captured in a study of cytomegalovirus exposure and HLA in healthy donors. Study-level findings and limits: In all likelihood, a cluster of highly shared sequence variants was a sequencing artifact. It was taken for granted in presence/absence analyses that sequencing depth across donors was roughly uniform.

The PCR had 60 Vbeta and 13 Jbeta primers. As originally analysed: About 9.9 million shared chains were among around 80 million unique TCR beta chains counted in a later analysis. Clones were read by immunoSEQ multiplex PCR, and TCRdb kept only the in-frame ones, dropping some. Clone size and V and J calls were adopted from that table, with D and trimming inferred from the DNA. The table lists 140,000 to 150,000 clones, about 70% of them singletons. The donors gave bone marrow, and they were healthy. In the case of this clone: The antigen is unknown.

CDR3 length: 15 amino acids. CDR1 is SGHRS and CDR2 is YFSETQ in the germline V gene. The sequence was collected from a woman aged 40 to 50 in good health and CMV-seronegative. The V gene is TRBV5-1, the J gene TRBJ2-5; 10 bases match TRBD1. TRBJ2-7 matches the DNA end more closely, so the J call is doubtful. Input material: PBMCs. CDR3 in amino acids: CASSLGWDRGSEQYF. The CDR3 coding sequence is TGCGCCAGCAGCTTAGGTTGGGACAGGGGAAGCGAGCAGTACTTC.